A single sample is the source of the 13 T cell receptor beta chains below, sequenced in a study of T cell changes during pregnancy in multiple sclerosis. Assay used: immunoSEQ multiplex PCR; TCRdb lists only in-frame clones, some missing. The sample yields about 97,000 clones, 90% seen once. The material sequenced was peripheral blood, taken in the second trimester of pregnancy. The receptors derive from a female donor in good health, enrolled as a control in a pregnancy study.

V gene TRBV5-1 combines with J gene TRBJ1-5; 8 nucleotides agree with TRBD1. This CDR3 is 15 amino acids long. The V segment lost 0 bases and the J segment 6 bases; nucleotides outside the gene matches: 5. The germline V gene encodes CDR1 SGHRS and CDR2 YFSETQ. The CDR3 here is CASSLDGTGGQPQHF. The CDR3 coding sequence is TGCGCCAGCAGCTTGGATGGGACAGGAGGTCAGCCCCAGCATTTT. Looking up the rest from reference TRBV5-1 and TRBJ1-5 gives the full variable domain: KAGVTQTPRYLIKTRGQQVTLSCSPISGHRSVSWYQQTPGQGLQFLFEYFSETQRNKGNFPGRFSGRQFSNSRSEMNVSTLELGDSALYLCASSLDGTGGQPQHFGDGTRLSIL.

This clone was picked up one time. The chain's CDR3 is CASSDSETGGTEAFF. In DNA, the CDR3 is TGTGCCAGCAGTGACTCGGAGACAGGGGGGACTGAAGCTTTCTTT. This chain links TRBV6-4 with TRBJ1-1; 9 nucleotides match TRBD1. The germline gives CDR1 MRHNA, CDR2 SNTAGT. The CDR3 is made up of 15 amino acids. V shed 0 bases and J 5 bases; nucleotides not matched to a gene: 4.

This clone was seen just once. The chain carries TRBV28 and TRBJ1-5; no clear D gene. V lost 6 bases to trimming and J lost 0 bases, with 15 bases between them. CDR3 length equals 16 residues. The germline V gene encodes CDR1 MDHEN and CDR2 SYDVKM. The CDR3 region has the DNA TGTGCCAGCAGCCGACATAGATCCTATAGCAATCAGCCCCAGCATTTT. Its protein is CASSRHRSYSNQPQHF.

This chain's CDR3 is CASTRDRNTEAFF. DNA for the CDR3: TGCGCCAGCACCCGAGACAGAAACACTGAAGCTTTCTTT. The genes are TRBV5-1 and TRBJ1-1, with D possibly matching TRBD1 (5 bases). Trimming stripped 6 bases from V and 2 bases from J, with 11 bases between. This CDR3 comprises 13 residues. Looked up from germline, CDR1 is SGHRS and CDR2 is YFSETQ. Full variable domain (outside the CDR3, taken from reference TRBV5-1 and TRBJ1-1): KAGVTQTPRYLIKTRGQQVTLSCSPISGHRSVSWYQQTPGQGLQFLFEYFSETQRNKGNFPGRFSGRQFSNSRSEMNVSTLELGDSALYLCASTRDRNTEAFFGQGTRLTVV.

CDR3 sequence: CASSVARGWNTEAFF. As DNA, the CDR3 is TGTGCCAGCAGCGTGGCCAGGGGGTGGAACACTGAAGCTTTCTTT. The rearrangement links TRBV6-1 to TRBJ1-1; 7 nucleotides match TRBD1. Germline values: CDR1 MNHNS, CDR2 SASEGT. The CDR3 totals 15 residues. V shed 6 bases and J 1 base; nucleotides not matched to a gene: 8.

The CDR3 sequence: CASSFGTARGQPQHF. The CDR3 DNA is TGTGCCAGTAGTTTCGGGACAGCACGAGGTCAGCCCCAGCATTTT. This sequence joins TRBV19 and TRBJ1-5; 7 bases line up with TRBD1. The J segment lost 6 bases and the V segment lost 5 bases, leaving 10 bases of the junction unmatched. CDR3 length equals 15 residues. The germline V gene has CDR1 LNHDA and CDR2 SQIVND (reference sequence). Looking up the rest from reference TRBV19 and TRBJ1-5 gives the full variable domain: DGGITQSPKYLFRKEGQNVTLSCEQNLNHDAMYWYRQDPGQGLRLIYYSQIVNDFQKGDIAEGYSVSREKKESFPLTVTSAQKNPTAFYLCASSFGTARGQPQHFGDGTRLSIL.

The rearrangement links TRBV9 to TRBJ2-5, with D possibly being TRBD2 (7 bases). The V end was cut by 0 bases, the J end by 5 bases, with 11 bases between. This CDR3 comprises 14 residues. The germline V gene encodes CDR1 SGDLS and CDR2 YYNGEE. The CDR3 DNA reads as TGTGCCAGCAGCGTAGGGGGGGGCCGGGAGACCCAGTACTTC. It yields the protein CASSVGGGRETQYF.

This clone was seen a handful of times. The same CDR3 is also encoded by other DNA sequences in this sample. The rearrangement uses TRBV5-1 and TRBJ1-1; 9 bases align to TRBD1. Germline-derived CDR1 and CDR2 are SGHRS and YFSETQ. V trimming: 0 bases; J trimming: 4 bases; junction bases outside the gene matches: 1. This CDR3 region has 14 residues. The DNA for the CDR3 is TGCGCCAGCAGCTTGGAGACAGGGGGCACTGAAGCTTTCTTT. Translated, it gives CASSLETGGTEAFF.

The chain uses TRBV11-3 and TRBJ2-2; unclear D gene. The CDR3 runs to 15 residues. CDR1 is SGHNT, CDR2 YENEEA, per germline. Trimming took 0 bases from V and 3 from J, leaving 8 bases between them. The CDR3 region has the DNA TGTGCCAGCAGCTTAGACACAGAAGACACCGGGGAGCTGTTTTTT. Amino acids: CASSLDTEDTGELFF.

The gene calls are TRBV7-9 and TRBJ2-7, with D possibly matching TRBD1 (5 bases). Germline V CDR1 and CDR2: SEHNR, FQNEAQ (reference sequence). V dropped 2 bases and J dropped 2 bases, with 13 bases sitting between them. This CDR3 has 15 amino acids. CDR3: CASSLNFGRAYEQYF. The CDR3 nucleotides read TGTGCCAGCAGCTTAAATTTCGGCAGGGCCTACGAGCAGTACTTC.

The chain uses TRBV29-1 and TRBJ1-1; TRBD1 is a possible D gene (5 bases). This CDR3 contains 13 residues. Germline assignment: CDR1 SQVTM and CDR2 ANQGSEA. The V end lost 7 bases, the J end lost 0 bases, and 12 bases lay between the germline ends. The chain's CDR3 is CSARQNLNTEAFF. CDR3 DNA sequence: TGCAGCGCTAGACAGAACTTGAACACTGAAGCTTTCTTT.

The V gene is TRBV7-2, the J gene TRBJ2-5; 7 bases agree with TRBD1. Germline V gives CDR1 SGHTA, CDR2 FQGNSA. V shed 1 base and J 4 bases; nucleotides not matched to a gene: 6. The CDR3 consists of 15 residues. For the CDR3, the DNA is TGTGCCAGCAGCTTAGAGGGGGCGCATGGAGAGACCCAGTACTTC. As protein: CASSLEGAHGETQYF.

V gene TRBV5-1 combines with J gene TRBJ1-1, with D hard to call. V lost 1 base and J 4 bases, leaving 8 bases between the germline ends. The CDR3 has 13 amino acids. Germline V gene data show CDR1 as SGHRS and CDR2 as YFSETQ. DNA for the CDR3: TGCGCCAGCAGCTTGAGACTGCTCACTGAAGCTTTCTTT. This sequence encodes CASSLRLLTEAFF.